The present entry profiles one T cell receptor (beta chain) with its context. Researchers sorted participants into cohorts using their self-reported clinical history. The entry originates in a study of blood T cell repertoires in COVID-19. Study information: Sites in the United States, Italy and Spain provided acute and convalescent COVID-19 samples. Nucleic acid was either cDNA or gDNA, and it came from T cells, B-cell-depleted T cells, or PBMCs.

The V end lost 7 bases, the J end lost 0 bases, and 7 bases lay between the germline ends. This CDR3 has 12 residues. CDR1 is WSHSY and CDR2 is SAAADI in the germline V gene. How the authors handled the data: The assay estimated nucleated cells by amplifying reference gene primers. Sequenced by immunoSEQ multiplex PCR; TCRdb stores in-frame clones only, minus some. For V, J and clone size, that table is used; D and trimming come from the DNA. This table holds about half a million clones, about 88% found once. V is TRBV10-2 and J is TRBJ2-7; D might be TRBD1 (5 bases). The sample consisted of PBMCs or T cells enriched from blood (not recorded which). The receptor was isolated from a woman aged 55-70 years who had recovered from COVID-19. The CDR3 region is CASTDSSYEQYF. DNA of the CDR3: TGCGCCAGCACTGACAGCTCCTACGAGCAGTACTTC.